The rows below give T cell receptor beta chains drawn from one sample of a study of shared clonotypes between healthy human individuals. Profiled with immunoSEQ multiplex PCR; TCRdb holds only in-frame clones, not every one. The data hold some 510,000 clones, with approximately 85% observed a single time. The sequenced sample was PBMCs. The receptors come from a woman between 40 and 55 years old in good health. Some clones in this sample may be carry-over from other donors' samples. CDR3s include the opening cysteine and the closing phenylalanine or tryptophan. Fields, in order: V gene, D gene, clone size, J gene, CDR3 protein, CDR3 DNA. D genes are given only for firm matches. Size values are once, few and many counts, or a class for expanded clones, and some rows have none.

v_call: TRBV19; d_call: NA; clone_size: NA; j_call: TRBJ1-5; cdr3_aa: CASSMNSQPQHF; cdr3_nt: TGTGCCAGTAGTATGAATTCCCAGCCCCAGCATTTT
v_call: TRBV6-6; d_call: TRBD2; clone_size: NA; j_call: TRBJ2-1; cdr3_aa: CANRASGSGEQFF; cdr3_nt: TGTGCCAACCGGGCTAGCGGGAGCGGCGAGCAGTTCTTC
v_call: TRBV1; d_call: NA; clone_size: NA; j_call: TRBJ2-6; cdr3_aa: CTSSTGLCQSRANVLTF; cdr3_nt: TGCACCAGCAGTACTGGTTTGTGCCAAAGTCGGGCCAACGTCCTGACTTTC
v_call: TRBV5-1; d_call: TRBD1; clone_size: few; j_call: TRBJ1-1; cdr3_aa: CASSRERDRTNTEAFF; cdr3_nt: TGCGCCAGCAGCCGAGAACGGGACAGGACGAACACTGAAGCTTTCTTT
v_call: TRBV19; d_call: NA; clone_size: many; j_call: TRBJ2-5; cdr3_aa: CASSMQGVGTQYF; cdr3_nt: TGTGCCAGTAGTATGCAGGGTGTCGGGACCCAGTACTTC
v_call: TRBV7-9; d_call: NA; clone_size: NA; j_call: TRBJ2-7; cdr3_aa: CASSLAGEQYF; cdr3_nt: TGTGCCAGCAGCTTAGCGGGTGAGCAGTACTTC
v_call: TRBV7-9; d_call: NA; clone_size: NA; j_call: TRBJ2-5; cdr3_aa: CASSLPPGAQYF; cdr3_nt: TGTGCCAGCAGCTTGCCCCCTGGGGCCCAGTACTTC
v_call: TRBV19; d_call: TRBD1; clone_size: NA; j_call: TRBJ2-2; cdr3_aa: CASTPGTGRTGELFF; cdr3_nt: TGTGCCAGCACCCCCGGGACAGGGCGAACCGGGGAGCTGTTTTTT
v_call: TRBV5-1; d_call: TRBD1; clone_size: NA; j_call: TRBJ1-1; cdr3_aa: CASSLGQGFTEAFF; cdr3_nt: TGCGCCAGCAGCTTGGGACAGGGCTTCACTGAAGCTTTCTTT
v_call: TRBV7-7; d_call: TRBD2; clone_size: NA; j_call: TRBJ2-5; cdr3_aa: CASSSGVAGRTQYF; cdr3_nt: TGTGCTAGCAGCTCCGGAGTAGCGGGGAGGACCCAGTACTTC
v_call: TRBV6-4; d_call: TRBD2; clone_size: once; j_call: TRBJ2-1; cdr3_aa: CASSDAGLAGNEQFF; cdr3_nt: TGTGCCAGCAGTGACGCCGGCCTAGCGGGCAATGAGCAGTTCTTC
v_call: TRBV5-1; d_call: TRBD2; clone_size: NA; j_call: TRBJ2-1; cdr3_aa: CASSSGLAYNEQFF; cdr3_nt: TGCGCCAGCAGCTCTGGACTAGCCTACAATGAGCAGTTCTTC
v_call: TRBV9; d_call: TRBD2; clone_size: NA; j_call: TRBJ2-4; cdr3_aa: CASSVGEGREPKNIQYF; cdr3_nt: TGTGCCAGCAGCGTAGGGGAGGGAAGGGAGCCCAAAAACATTCAGTACTTC
v_call: TRBV2; d_call: NA; clone_size: NA; j_call: TRBJ2-5; cdr3_aa: CASTYVVGETQYF; cdr3_nt: TGTGCCAGCACTTACGTCGTGGGGGAGACCCAGTACTTC
v_call: TRBV5-6; d_call: TRBD1; clone_size: NA; j_call: TRBJ2-7; cdr3_aa: CASSPQQGAGEQYF; cdr3_nt: TGTGCCAGCAGCCCCCAGCAGGGGGCGGGCGAGCAGTACTTC
v_call: TRBV21-1; d_call: NA; clone_size: NA; j_call: TRBJ2-7; cdr3_aa: CASHGPTGARGNEQYF; cdr3_nt: TGTGCCAGCCACGGACCAACAGGGGCACGCGGAAACGAGCAGTACTTC
v_call: TRBV14; d_call: NA; clone_size: NA; j_call: TRBJ2-5; cdr3_aa: CASSFRGGQTQYF; cdr3_nt: TGTGCCAGCAGTTTCAGGGGGGGGCAGACCCAGTACTTC
v_call: TRBV7-2; d_call: TRBD2; clone_size: NA; j_call: TRBJ2-7; cdr3_aa: CASSLAAGGVLYF; cdr3_nt: TGTGCCAGCAGCTTAGCGGCGGGAGGGGTCTTGTACTTC
v_call: TRBV28; d_call: TRBD1; clone_size: NA; j_call: TRBJ1-2; cdr3_aa: CATGDREYGYTF; cdr3_nt: TGTGCCACAGGAGACAGGGAATATGGCTACACCTTC
v_call: TRBV4-1; d_call: NA; clone_size: NA; j_call: TRBJ1-1; cdr3_aa: CASSQGNRLSGPTEAFF; cdr3_nt: TGCGCCAGCAGCCAAGGGAACCGACTGAGCGGTCCAACTGAAGCTTTCTTT
v_call: TRBV15; d_call: TRBD1; clone_size: NA; j_call: TRBJ1-5; cdr3_aa: CATRATGGVPDQPQHF; cdr3_nt: TGTGCCACCCGTGCGACAGGGGGCGTTCCGGATCAGCCCCAGCATTTT
v_call: TRBV7-2; d_call: TRBD2; clone_size: NA; j_call: TRBJ2-1; cdr3_aa: CASSRRTSDHNEQFF; cdr3_nt: TGTGCCAGCAGCCGCAGGACTAGCGATCACAATGAGCAGTTCTTC
v_call: TRBV4-3; d_call: NA; clone_size: NA; j_call: TRBJ2-7; cdr3_aa: CASSQEVGTIYEQYF; cdr3_nt: TGCGCCAGCAGCCAAGAAGTAGGCACCATCTACGAGCAGTACTTC
v_call: TRBV28; d_call: TRBD2; clone_size: NA; j_call: TRBJ2-1; cdr3_aa: CASSLAGRAYNEQFF; cdr3_nt: TGTGCCAGCAGTTTAGCCGGGAGGGCCTACAATGAGCAGTTCTTC
v_call: TRBV5-6; d_call: NA; clone_size: NA; j_call: TRBJ2-1; cdr3_aa: CASSVGRNNEQFF; cdr3_nt: TGTGCCAGCAGCGTCGGACGGAACAATGAGCAGTTCTTC
v_call: TRBV9; d_call: TRBD2; clone_size: NA; j_call: TRBJ2-1; cdr3_aa: CASSDPRRVGLADNEQFF; cdr3_nt: TGTGCCAGCAGCGACCCCCGAAGGGTGGGACTAGCGGACAATGAGCAGTTCTTC
v_call: TRBV10-3; d_call: NA; clone_size: NA; j_call: TRBJ1-2; cdr3_aa: CAINDGNYGYTF; cdr3_nt: TGTGCCATCAATGACGGTAACTATGGCTACACCTTC
v_call: TRBV11-1; d_call: NA; clone_size: few; j_call: TRBJ2-1; cdr3_aa: CASSLGSRTEQFF; cdr3_nt: TGTGCCAGCAGCTTAGGCTCCAGGACAGAGCAGTTCTTC
v_call: TRBV7-1; d_call: NA; clone_size: NA; j_call: TRBJ2-6; cdr3_aa: CASSSRLRGQSRANVLTF; cdr3_nt: TGTGCCAGCAGCAGCCGATTACGAGGACAAAGTCGGGCCAACGTCCTGACTTTC
v_call: TRBV11-2; d_call: NA; clone_size: NA; j_call: TRBJ2-5; cdr3_aa: CASSFVQGQETQYF; cdr3_nt: TGTGCCAGCAGCTTTGTACAGGGCCAAGAGACCCAGTACTTC
v_call: TRBV7-9; d_call: NA; clone_size: once; j_call: TRBJ2-1; cdr3_aa: CASSFGGRYNEQFF; cdr3_nt: TGTGCCAGCAGCTTCGGAGGACGCTACAATGAGCAGTTCTTC